The 8 T cell receptor beta chains below come from one sample, sequenced in a study of technical replicates of blood from a handful of donors. Produced via immunoSEQ multiplex PCR; TCRdb's table is partial and in-frame only. The sample lists tens of thousands of clones; around 94% were seen once. Sequencing was performed on T cells isolated from PBMCs. The source of these receptors is a human donor in good health.

J is TRBJ2-1 and V is TRBV5-4, with TRBD2 matching 11 bases. J gave up 4 bases and V 0 bases, and 0 bases lay outside the gene matches. CDR1 and CDR2 from the germline V gene are SGHNT and YYREEE (reference sequence). This CDR3 is 15 amino acids long. CDR3 protein: CASSLVAGGYNEQFF. The CDR3 DNA reads as TGTGCCAGCAGCTTGGTAGCGGGAGGGTACAATGAGCAGTTCTTC.

This chain links TRBV28 with TRBJ1-2; 7 bases are a match to TRBD1. The V and J ends lost 8 bases and 3 bases, in that order; junction bases with no gene match: 15. The CDR3 totals 16 residues. Germline V gene sequence: CDR1 MDHEN, CDR2 SYDVKM. The CDR3 sequence: CASSNPGLTGDYGYTF. The CDR3 bases are TGTGCCAGCTCAAATCCGGGGTTAACAGGGGACTATGGCTACACCTTC.

V is TRBV7-8 and J is TRBJ2-7; no clear D gene. CDR1 is SGHVS and CDR2 is FQNEAQ in the germline V gene. This CDR3 region has 13 residues. V was trimmed by 5 bases and J by 4 bases, leaving 12 bases between them. Here the CDR3 reads CASSPMSWYEQYF. DNA for the CDR3: TGTGCCAGCAGCCCTATGTCCTGGTACGAGCAGTACTTC.

The rearrangement uses TRBV6-6 and TRBJ1-3; D remains unclear. V shed 2 bases and J shed 0 bases, with 11 bases lying between them. CDR1 MNHNY and CDR2 SVGAGI come from the germline V gene (reference sequence). The CDR3 consists of 16 residues. CDR3 bases: TGTGCCAGCAGTTACCCCCCTCCAGGCTCTGGAAACACCATATATTTT. This sequence encodes CASSYPPPGSGNTIYF.

The rearrangement links TRBV10-3 to TRBJ2-1; 8 nucleotides align to TRBD2. This CDR3 comprises 18 residues. The V segment lost 0 bases and the J segment 1 base; nucleotides outside the gene matches: 8. Germline-derived CDR1 and CDR2 are ENHRY and SYGVKD. CDR3 in amino acids: CAISESSGRASSYNEQFF. CDR3 DNA: TGTGCCATCAGTGAGTCCTCCGGGAGGGCCAGTTCCTACAATGAGCAGTTCTTC.

The chain links TRBV4-3 to TRBJ1-3; 9 bases line up with TRBD1. The V segment lost 3 bases and the J segment 4 bases; nucleotides outside the gene matches: 10. The CDR3 is 17 residues long. Germline values: CDR1 LGHNA, CDR2 YSLEER. In DNA, the CDR3 is TGCGCCAGCAGCCAGGGACAGGGAATGCGCGGAGGAAACACCATATATTTT. It translates to CASSQGQGMRGGNTIYF.

The chain couples TRBV27 to TRBJ1-1; 10 bases agree with TRBD1. From germline, CDR1 is MNHEY and CDR2 SMNVEV (reference sequence). This CDR3 comprises 16 residues. J lost 1 base, V lost 5 bases, and 7 bases had no gene match. The CDR3 bases are TGTGCCAGCAGTCTAGGGACAGGGGCGGGGAACACTGAAGCTTTCTTT. This sequence encodes CASSLGTGAGNTEAFF.

The J gene is TRBJ2-1, the V gene TRBV9; D call uncertain. Trimming cost V 0 bases and J 6 bases, with 10 bases left between them. In germline, CDR1 is SGDLS, CDR2 YYNGEE. The CDR3 totals 14 residues. Here the CDR3 DNA reads TGTGCCAGCAGCGTAGGGAGATCGGGCAATGAGCAGTTCTTC. Translation: CASSVGRSGNEQFF.